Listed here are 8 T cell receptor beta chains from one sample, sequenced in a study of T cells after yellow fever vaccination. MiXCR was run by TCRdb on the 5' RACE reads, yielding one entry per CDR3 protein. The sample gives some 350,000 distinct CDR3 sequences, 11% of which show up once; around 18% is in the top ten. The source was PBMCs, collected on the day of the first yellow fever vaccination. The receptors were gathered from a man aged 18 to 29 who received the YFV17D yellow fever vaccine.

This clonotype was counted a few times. The CDR3 reads CASSSPANYGYTF. The CDR3 bases are TGTGCCAGCAGTTCGCCAGCTAACTATGGCTACACCTTC. The chain recombines TRBV12-3 or TRBV12-4 with TRBJ1-2, with D unclear. The CDR3 has 13 amino acids. Trimming took 4 bases from V and 0 from J, leaving 6 bases between them.

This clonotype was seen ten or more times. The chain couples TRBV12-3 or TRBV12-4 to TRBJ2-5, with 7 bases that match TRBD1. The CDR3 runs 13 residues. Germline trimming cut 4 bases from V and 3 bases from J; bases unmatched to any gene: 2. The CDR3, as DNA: TGTGCCAGCAGTTCAGGGGGAAAAGAGACCCAGTACTTC. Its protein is CASSSGGKETQYF.

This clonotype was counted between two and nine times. CDR3 region: CASSYSFRAAALNEQYF. DNA of the CDR3: TGTGCCAGCAGTTACTCCTTTAGAGCGGCCGCCCTGAACGAGCAGTACTTC. The chain is built from TRBV6-5 and TRBJ2-7; possible D gene TRBD2, 5 bases. Germline loops: CDR1 MNHEY, CDR2 SVGAGI. The germline V and J ends were trimmed by 0 bases and 5 bases, with 20 bases remaining between them. The CDR3 has 17 residues.

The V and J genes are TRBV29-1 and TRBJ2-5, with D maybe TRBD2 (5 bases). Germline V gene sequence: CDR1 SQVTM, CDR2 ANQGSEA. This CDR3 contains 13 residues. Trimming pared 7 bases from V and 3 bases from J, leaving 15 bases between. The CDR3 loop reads CSGSREREETQYF. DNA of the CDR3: TGCAGCGGGTCCCGGGAACGAGAAGAGACCCAGTACTTC.

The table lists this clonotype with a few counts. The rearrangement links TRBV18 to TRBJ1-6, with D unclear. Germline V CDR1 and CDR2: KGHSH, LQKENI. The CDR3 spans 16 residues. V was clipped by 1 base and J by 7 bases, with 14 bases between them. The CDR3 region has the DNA TGTGCCAGCTCACCACGAGGGAATTCGGGGAATTCACCCCTCCACTTT. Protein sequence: CASSPRGNSGNSPLHF.

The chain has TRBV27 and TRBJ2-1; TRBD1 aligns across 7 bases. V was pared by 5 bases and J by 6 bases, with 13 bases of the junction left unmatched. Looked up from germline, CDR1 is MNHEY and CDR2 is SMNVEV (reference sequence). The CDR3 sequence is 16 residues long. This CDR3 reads CASSTPSTGIGNEQFF. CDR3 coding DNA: TGTGCCAGCAGTACGCCCTCGACAGGGATCGGCAATGAGCAGTTCTTC.

CDR3: CASSFRDSYEQYV. The CDR3 DNA sequence: TGTGCCAGCAGCTTCCGGGACAGCTACGAGCAGTACGTC. This chain connects TRBV5-4 to TRBJ2-7; 7 nucleotides align to TRBD1. J was trimmed by 3 bases and V by 2 bases; bases with no gene match: 2. Per germline, CDR1 SGHNT and CDR2 YYREEE (reference sequence). The CDR3 contains 13 residues.

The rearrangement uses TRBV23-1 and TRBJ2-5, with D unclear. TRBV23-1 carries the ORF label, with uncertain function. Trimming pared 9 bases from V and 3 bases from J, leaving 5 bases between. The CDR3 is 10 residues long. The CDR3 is CARFKETQYF. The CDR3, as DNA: TGCGCCAGGTTTAAAGAGACCCAGTACTTC.